The table lists the clone carrying this T cell receptor beta chain with a few counts. The target antigen is unknown. The data derive from a study of regulatory T cells in long-lasting Graves disease. Indicated time point: newly diagnosed GD, antithyroid drugs for less than 3 months. Isolated PBMC RNA provided the starting material for the TCR library. Graves' disease diagnosis was established per American Thyroid Association guidelines. The CDR3 has 16 residues. J was trimmed by 5 bases and V by 5 bases; bases with no gene match: 9. CDR1 is SEHNR, CDR2 FQNEAQ, per germline (reference sequence). Investigators prepared the TCR beta libraries by applying iRepertoire HTBI primers and Arm-PCR of CDR3 regions. TCRdb re-derived calls from the multiplex PCR reads in MiXCR, one entry per CDR3 protein. The sample holds fewer than 550,000 distinct CDR3 sequences; about a sixth are singletons and the top ten take roughly 23%.

Regarding the study as a whole: Favored usage of TRBV28, TRBJ1-2 and TRBJ2-5 was recorded in persistent disease.

The data were also submitted as part of a second study, on T cells in Graves' hyperthyroidism and ophthalmopathy.

The sample consisted of peripheral blood mononuclear cells (PBMCs), taken at new diagnosis, from a patient treated with antithyroid drugs. J is TRBJ2-4 and V is TRBV7-9, with TRBD2 identical over 10 bases. This sequence was found in a woman aged 18-29 years with Graves disease. The CDR3 region is CASSPSGRGPQNIQYF. The CDR3 DNA reads as TGTGCCAGCAGCCCGAGCGGGAGGGGCCCCCAAAACATTCAGTACTTC.